The source of this T cell receptor beta chain is a study of blood T cells in healthy people across ages. Study-wide results and caveats: The study found TCR beta diversity correlated strongly with naive T cell percentage. Whereas aged donors had fewer naive CD4+ cells, long-lived donors had more of them and higher diversity.

This clonotype was found a few times. Antigen specificity is unknown. Next came a second PCR, run for about 7 to 12 cycles, which used a sample-barcoded 5' primer along with a J-beta primer mix. Every cDNA molecule carried a tag from a template-switch adaptor bearing 12 random nucleotides. Researchers report that each sample yielded at least 2.5 million CDR3-containing paired-end reads. A single record per CDR3 protein comes from TCRdb applying MiXCR to the 5' RACE reads. Of roughly 2 million distinct CDR3 sequences in the sample, about 50% were seen once. J was trimmed by 2 bases and V by 2 bases; bases with no gene match: 4. The CDR3 sequence is 17 residues long. Germline-derived CDR1 and CDR2 are LGHDT and YNNKEL (reference sequence).

Specimen: blood. This clonotype was sampled from a middle-aged woman in good health. The rearrangement uses TRBV3-1 and TRBJ2-5; 14 bases match TRBD2. In DNA form, the CDR3 reads TGTGCCAGCAGCCAAACCGGGACTAGCGGGGGACAAGAGACCCAGTACTTC. Protein product: CASSQTGTSGGQETQYF.